Listed here are 8 T cell receptor beta chains from one sample, sequenced in a study of T cells after yellow fever vaccination. A single record per CDR3 protein comes from TCRdb applying MiXCR to the 5' RACE reads. The sample contains around 350,000 distinct CDR3 sequences, approximately 10% of which appear only once. The specimen was PBMCs, collected on the day of the first yellow fever vaccination. These receptors were collected from a man younger than 30 who received the YFV17D yellow fever vaccine.

The chain employs TRBV18 and TRBJ2-6; 7 nucleotides align to TRBD1. Germline V CDR1 and CDR2: KGHSH, LQKENI. This CDR3 spans 18 amino acids. The junction had 7 bases not matched to a gene; V was cut back by 2 bases and J by 0 bases. Here the CDR3 reads CASSPRGQTVSGANVLTF. The CDR3 DNA follows: TGTGCCAGCTCACCAAGGGGACAGACAGTCTCTGGGGCCAACGTCCTGACTTTC.

The chain links TRBV5-4 to TRBJ2-3; 13 bases line up with TRBD2. V lost 7 bases and J lost 6; bases outside the gene matches: 5. Germline V gives CDR1 SGHNT, CDR2 YYREEE (reference sequence). The CDR3 spans 14 residues. CDR3 DNA sequence: TGTGCCAGCTTGGGACTAGCGGGGAGGGATACGCAGTATTTT. It specifies CASLGLAGRDTQYF. The full variable domain, in which reference TRBV5-4 and TRBJ2-3 provide the parts outside the CDR3, is ETGVTQSPTHLIKTRGQQVTLRCSSQSGHNTVSWYQQALGQGPQFIFQYYREEENGRGNFPPRFSGLQFPNYSSELNVNALELDDSALYLCASLGLAGRDTQYFGPGTRLTVL.

The gene calls are TRBV20-1 and TRBJ1-5, with D possibly TRBD1 on 6 matching bases. V lost 6 bases to trimming and J lost 4 bases, with 16 bases between them. The germline gives CDR1 DFQATT, CDR2 SNEGSKA (reference sequence). The CDR3 extends over 14 amino acids. In DNA form, the CDR3 reads TGCAGTGCCCTCGAACGGGGACATAATCAGCCCCAGCATTTT. It encodes CSALERGHNQPQHF.

This clonotype was found a few times. The chain uses TRBV19 and TRBJ2-2, with TRBD1 matching over 11 bases. Germline V CDR1 and CDR2: LNHDA, SQIVND (reference sequence). CDR3 length: 16 residues. J gave up 7 bases and V 3 bases, and 7 bases lay outside the gene matches. The CDR3 is CASSISGQGAGGELFF. CDR3 bases: TGTGCCAGTAGTATCTCTGGACAGGGGGCCGGCGGGGAGCTGTTTTTT. The full variable domain, rest sourced from reference TRBV19 and TRBJ2-2, is DGGITQSPKYLFRKEGQNVTLSCEQNLNHDAMYWYRQDPGQGLRLIYYSQIVNDFQKGDIAEGYSVSREKKESFPLTVTSAQKNPTAFYLCASSISGQGAGGELFFGEGSRLTVL.

The chain employs TRBV6-2 or TRBV6-3 and TRBJ2-7; a weak D match, TRBD2 (5 bases). V was trimmed by 2 bases and J by 3 bases, leaving 14 bases between them. The CDR3 has 15 residues. Germline V gives CDR1 MNHEY, CDR2 SVGEGT. The CDR3 loop reads CASSYASLGVYEQYV. The CDR3 bases are TGTGCCAGCAGTTACGCTAGCTTGGGTGTCTACGAGCAGTACGTC.

This clonotype was counted between two and nine times. The chain employs TRBV11-2 and TRBJ2-5; D is ambiguous. V lost 4 bases and J lost 2, with 14 bases in between. Germline loops: CDR1 SGHAT, CDR2 FQNNGV. This CDR3 is built from 15 residues. CDR3 sequence (DNA): TGTGCCAGCAGCTATAAGGGTAGATCTCAAGAGACCCAGTACTTC. It specifies CASSYKGRSQETQYF. Variable domain in full (rest from reference TRBV11-2 and TRBJ2-5): EAGVAQSPRYKIIEKRQSVAFWCNPISGHATLYWYQQILGQGPKLLIQFQNNGVVDDSQLPKDRFSAERLKGVDSTLKIQPAKLEDSAVYLCASSYKGRSQETQYFGPGTRLLVL.

This chain joins TRBV19 and TRBJ2-1, with 15 bases fitting TRBD2. This CDR3 has 16 residues. Unmatched junction bases numbered 7, after V lost 5 bases and J lost 8 bases. The germline V gene has CDR1 LNHDA and CDR2 SQIVND (reference sequence). This chain's CDR3 is CASSRSGLAGGYEQFF. The CDR3 region has the DNA TGTGCCAGTAGTCGGTCGGGACTAGCGGGGGGCTATGAGCAGTTCTTC.

This clonotype was detected a few times. V and J are TRBV5-1 and TRBJ2-2, with 9 positions matching TRBD1. The V segment lost 4 bases and the J segment 4 bases; nucleotides outside the gene matches: 8. The CDR3 is 16 residues long. Germline loops: CDR1 SGHRS, CDR2 YFSETQ. The CDR3 DNA reads TGCGCCAGCAGCGCCTATACAGGGGGCGTCACCGGGGAGCTGTTTTTT. It translates to CASSAYTGGVTGELFF.